This T cell receptor (beta chain) was sequenced in a study of blood T cell repertoires in COVID-19. Study in general: From the United States, Italy and Spain came samples of acute and convalescent COVID-19. T cells, B-cell-depleted T cells, or PBMCs supplied cDNA or gDNA.

The germline V gene encodes CDR1 LGHDT and CDR2 YNNKEL (reference sequence). The V and J ends lost 6 bases and 6 bases, in that order; junction bases with no gene match: 10. This CDR3 comprises 15 residues. In the authors' methods: Researchers report that nucleated cell counts were estimated from reference gene primer amplification. Sequencing was performed with immunoSEQ multiplex PCR; in TCRdb, only in-frame clones are kept and a portion is missing. V and J calls and clone size are given by that table; D and trimming were obtained from the DNA. Here the sample spans 250,000 to 300,000 clones, 65% to 90% being singletons.

The chain recombines TRBV3-1 (or the pseudogene TRBV3-2) with TRBJ2-1, with 8 bases matching TRBD2. The clonotype comes from a man aged 45-65 years with active or convalescent COVID-19. Material for sequencing was peripheral blood. The CDR3 protein is CASRLLAGGGNEQFF. Written as DNA, the CDR3 is TGTGCCAGCAGGCTCCTAGCGGGCGGAGGCAATGAGCAGTTCTTC.